These 5 T cell receptor beta chains came from one sample sequenced in a study of blood T cell repertoires in COVID-19. Libraries were prepared by immunoSEQ multiplex PCR; TCRdb keeps only in-frame clonotypes and omits some of them. Found here are fewer than 150,000 clones, approximately 90% of them singletons; the top ten hold approximately 7.7%. The sequenced material came from peripheral blood. The receptors originated from a human donor in a cohort sampled during active COVID-19.

This chain links TRBV28 with TRBJ2-5, with 9 bases fitting TRBD1. V lost 6 bases, J lost 6 bases, and 8 bases stayed unmatched. Germline loops: CDR1 MDHEN, CDR2 SYDVKM. The CDR3 loop spans 14 amino acids. The CDR3 DNA reads as TGTGCCAGCAGGGTGACAGGGGGAGAAAAGACCCAGTACTTC. This sequence encodes CASRVTGGEKTQYF.

This clone was detected ten times or more. The J gene is TRBJ2-1, the V gene TRBV10-1; 7 positions agree with TRBD2. The CDR3 spans 12 residues. V trimming: 7 bases; J trimming: 6 bases; junction bases outside the gene matches: 3. Germline loops: CDR1 WNHNN, CDR2 SYGVQD (reference sequence). CDR3 coding DNA: TGCGCCAGCAAACCTAGCGGCAATGAGCAGTTCTTC. Translated, it gives CASKPSGNEQFF.

This clone occurred once. This chain connects TRBV23-1 to TRBJ1-1, with TRBD1 matching over 7 bases. TRBV23-1 is identified as an open reading frame with a role that is uncertain. The CDR3 contains 18 residues. The ends lost 3 bases at V and 4 bases at J; junction bases unmatched: 17. DNA for the CDR3: TGCGCCAGCAGTCAGAGTCAAGAGTCGACAGGGCAGGGCACTGAAGCTTTCTTT. Protein: CASSQSQESTGQGTEAFF.

V and J are TRBV3-1 (or the pseudogene TRBV3-2) and TRBJ2-3; 10 bases fit TRBD2. This CDR3 has 14 amino acids. The V and J ends lost 9 bases and 4 bases, in that order; junction bases with no gene match: 7. The germline V gene has CDR1 LGHDT and CDR2 YNNKEL (reference sequence). The CDR3 is CASTGTSASDTQYF. The CDR3, as DNA: TGTGCCAGTACCGGGACTAGCGCCTCAGATACGCAGTATTTT.

V and J are TRBV2 and TRBJ2-1; 7 bases agree with TRBD2. V lost 8 bases, J lost 0 bases, and 4 bases stayed unmatched. The CDR3 extends over 14 amino acids. The germline gives CDR1 SNHLY, CDR2 FYNNEI. The CDR3 DNA reads as TGTGCCAGCGGGCGGGAGAGCTCCTACAATGAGCAGTTCTTC. Its protein product is CASGRESSYNEQFF. Full variable domain (missing parts from reference TRBV2 and TRBJ2-1): EPEVTQTPSHQVTQMGQEVILRCVPISNHLYFYWYRQILGQKVEFLVSFYNNEISEKSEIFDDQFSVERPDGSNFTLKIRSTKLEDSAMYFCASGRESSYNEQFFGPGTRLTVL.